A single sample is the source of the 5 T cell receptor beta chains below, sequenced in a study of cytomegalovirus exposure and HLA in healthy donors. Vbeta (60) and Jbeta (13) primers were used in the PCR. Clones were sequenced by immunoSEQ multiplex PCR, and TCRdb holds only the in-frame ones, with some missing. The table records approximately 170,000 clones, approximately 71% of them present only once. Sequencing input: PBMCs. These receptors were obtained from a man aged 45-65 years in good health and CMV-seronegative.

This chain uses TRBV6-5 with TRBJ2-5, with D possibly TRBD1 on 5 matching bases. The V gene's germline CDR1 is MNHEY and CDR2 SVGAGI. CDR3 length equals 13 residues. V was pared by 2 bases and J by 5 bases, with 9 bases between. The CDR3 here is CASSYVYRETQYF. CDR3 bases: TGTGCCAGCAGTTACGTATACAGGGAGACCCAGTACTTC.

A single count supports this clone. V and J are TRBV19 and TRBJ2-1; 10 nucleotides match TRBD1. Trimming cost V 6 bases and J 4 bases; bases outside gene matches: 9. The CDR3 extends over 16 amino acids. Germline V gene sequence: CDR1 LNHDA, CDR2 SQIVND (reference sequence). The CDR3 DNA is TGTGCCAGTAGGAGGATTGGGACAGGGGATTACAATGAGCAGTTCTTC. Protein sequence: CASRRIGTGDYNEQFF.

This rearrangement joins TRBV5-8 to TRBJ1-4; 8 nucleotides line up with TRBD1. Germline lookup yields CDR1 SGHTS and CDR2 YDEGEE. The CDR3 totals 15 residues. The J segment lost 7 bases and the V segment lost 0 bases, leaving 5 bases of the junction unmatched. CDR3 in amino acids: CASSLDTGGGEKLFF. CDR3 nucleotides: TGTGCCAGCAGCTTGGACACAGGGGGGGGTGAAAAACTGTTTTTT.

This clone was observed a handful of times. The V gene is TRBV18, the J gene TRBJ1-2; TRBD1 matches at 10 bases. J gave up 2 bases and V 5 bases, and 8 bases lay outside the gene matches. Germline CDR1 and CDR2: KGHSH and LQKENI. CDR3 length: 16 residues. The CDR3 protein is CASSSRQGALNYGYTF. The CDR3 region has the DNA TGTGCCAGCTCATCTCGACAGGGGGCGCTCAACTATGGCTACACCTTC.

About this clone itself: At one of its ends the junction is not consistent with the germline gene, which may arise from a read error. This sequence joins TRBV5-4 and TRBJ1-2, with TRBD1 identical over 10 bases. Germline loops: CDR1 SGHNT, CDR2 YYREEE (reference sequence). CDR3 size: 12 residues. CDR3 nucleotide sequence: TGTGCCAGCAGCGCAAGGGACAGGGGCCCGCACTTC. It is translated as CASSARDRGPHF.